This T cell receptor beta chain was identified during a study of blood T cell repertoires in COVID-19. Study summary: Samples of COVID-19 (acute and convalescent) were obtained from the United States, Italy and Spain. Nucleic acid was either cDNA or gDNA, and it came from T cells, B-cell-depleted T cells, or PBMCs.

Under the authors' procedure: Estimated nucleated cell counts came from reference gene primer amplification. The data were produced by immunoSEQ multiplex PCR, yet TCRdb's version contains in-frame clones alone and is incomplete. V and J calls and clone size are copied from that table; D and trimming were computed from the DNA. Among hundreds of thousands of clones listed, roughly 89% were seen once. The V and J ends lost 0 bases and 8 bases respectively, with 12 bases between them. CDR1 is LNHNV and CDR2 is YYDKDF in the germline V gene (reference sequence). The CDR3 has 14 amino acids. The genes are TRBV15 and TRBJ2-3, with D uncertain. This TCR was sampled from a man aged 40-50 years with acute or convalescent COVID-19. The sample taken for sequencing was peripheral blood. In DNA, the CDR3 is TGTGCCACCAGCAGAGATAGTCCGACTGTTACGCAGTATTTT. It is translated as CATSRDSPTVTQYF.